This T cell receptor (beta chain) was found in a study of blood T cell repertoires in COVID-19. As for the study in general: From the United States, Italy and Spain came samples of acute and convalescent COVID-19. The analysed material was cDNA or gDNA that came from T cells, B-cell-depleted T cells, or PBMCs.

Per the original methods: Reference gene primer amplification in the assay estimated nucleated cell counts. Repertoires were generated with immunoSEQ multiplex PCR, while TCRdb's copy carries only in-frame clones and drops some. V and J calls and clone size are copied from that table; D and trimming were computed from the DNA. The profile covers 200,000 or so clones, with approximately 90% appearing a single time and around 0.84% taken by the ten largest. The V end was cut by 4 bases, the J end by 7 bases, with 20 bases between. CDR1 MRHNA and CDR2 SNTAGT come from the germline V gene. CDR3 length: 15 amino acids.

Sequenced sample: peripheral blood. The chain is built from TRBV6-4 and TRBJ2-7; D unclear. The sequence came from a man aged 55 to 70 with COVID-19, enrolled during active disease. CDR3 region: CASSGVWLEAWEQYF. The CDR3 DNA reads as TGTGCCAGCAGTGGGGTTTGGCTAGAAGCGTGGGAGCAGTACTTC.